This entry lists 16 T cell receptor beta chains sequenced from one sample in a study of shared clonotypes between healthy human individuals. TCRdb keeps only in-frame clones here, not all; method: immunoSEQ multiplex PCR. The top ten hold about 1.7% of the sample, which has 650,000 to 750,000 clones, roughly 78% seen once. The sequenced material came from memory CD4+ T cells sorted from blood. Subset denoted: CD45RA-negative fraction. These receptors originate from a woman in her 30s in good health.

This chain joins TRBV29-1 and TRBJ1-5; TRBD1 matches 7 bases. Germline CDR1 reads SQVTM; CDR2 reads ANQGSEA. V shed 4 bases, J shed 1 base, and the junction held 4 bases outside the gene matches. This CDR3 spans 14 amino acids. The CDR3 region is CSVADRASNQPQHF. Written as DNA, the CDR3 is TGCAGCGTTGCAGACAGGGCCAGCAATCAGCCCCAGCATTTT.

This clone was recorded a few times. The V call is TRBV7-8, the J call TRBJ1-1; D is unresolved. V dropped 5 bases and J dropped 3 bases, with 16 bases sitting between them. The CDR3 is 15 residues long. CDR1 is SGHVS, CDR2 FQNEAQ, per germline. The CDR3 region has the DNA TGTGCCAGCAGCCCGAACATCGGGGAGGACACTGAAGCTTTCTTT. Its translation: CASSPNIGEDTEAFF.

The chain couples TRBV5-1 to TRBJ2-2, with D uncertain. The CDR3 covers 16 residues. V lost 4 bases and J lost 6, with 19 bases in between. Germline-derived CDR1 and CDR2 are SGHRS and YFSETQ. The CDR3 loop is CASSPLAGSVPGELFF. The DNA for the CDR3 is TGCGCCAGCAGCCCCTTAGCTGGAAGCGTACCCGGGGAGCTGTTTTTT.

This rearrangement joins TRBV6-1 to TRBJ2-7; TRBD2 agrees at 8 bases. V was pared by 8 bases and J by 5 bases, with 8 bases of the junction left unmatched. The CDR3 contains 13 residues. Germline V lookup: CDR1 MNHNS, CDR2 SASEGT. The CDR3 DNA reads as TGTGCCAGCCTGGGACTAGGGGCCGACGAGCAGTACTTC. It yields the protein CASLGLGADEQYF.

V is TRBV27 and J is TRBJ2-1; 12 nucleotides agree with TRBD2. This CDR3 has 15 amino acids. Losses at the gene ends were 7 bases for V and 4 bases for J; bases not matched to a gene: 5. CDR1 and CDR2 from the germline V gene are MNHEY and SMNVEV (reference sequence). The CDR3, as DNA: TGTGCCAGCAAATGGACTAGCGGGACATACAATGAGCAGTTCTTC. Its protein is CASKWTSGTYNEQFF.

The chain combines TRBV5-1 with TRBJ1-2; D possibly corresponds to TRBD1 (6 bases). The length of the CDR3 is 13 residues. V was pared by 4 bases and J by 6 bases, with 13 bases between. CDR1 and CDR2 (germline): SGHRS, YFSETQ. As DNA, the CDR3 is TGCGCCAGCAGCGGAGTCCGGGACAATGGCTACACCTTC. Amino acid sequence: CASSGVRDNGYTF.

This clone turned up a few times. The chain employs TRBV5-1 and TRBJ2-1; possible D gene TRBD1, 5 bases. CDR1 is SGHRS, CDR2 YFSETQ, per germline. The CDR3 has 15 residues. V lost 4 bases, J lost 9 bases, and 20 bases lay in between. CDR3 bases: TGCGCCAGCAGCCCGCCGATTGGGGCGGACGGTGAGCAGTTCTTC. The encoded protein is CASSPPIGADGEQFF.

In this sample, this clone turned up a few times. This sequence joins TRBV4-1 and TRBJ2-5; D gene unclear. The CDR3 contains 14 residues. V lost 1 base and J lost 5, with 11 bases in between. CDR1 is MGHRA and CDR2 is YSYEKL in the germline V gene. The CDR3 DNA reads TGCGCCAGCAGCCAAGGTGGGGTCCGTGAGACCCAGTACTTC. This gives the protein CASSQGGVRETQYF.

This clone has ten or more counts. V gene TRBV14 combines with J gene TRBJ2-1; D is unclear. Germline lookup yields CDR1 SGHDN and CDR2 FVKESK. This CDR3 comprises 12 residues. The V gene lost 1 base and the J gene lost 8 bases, with 6 bases spanning the gap. CDR3 nucleotides: TGTGCCAGCAGCCAAGGTTGGGATGAGCAGTTCTTC. Its translation is CASSQGWDEQFF.

The rearrangement uses TRBV19 and TRBJ1-5; 9 nucleotides agree with TRBD1. Germline V CDR1 and CDR2: LNHDA, SQIVND (reference sequence). The CDR3 runs 15 residues. With V trimmed by 7 bases and J by 5 bases, 9 bases remained unmatched. The CDR3 loop is CASTKTGGYDQPQHF. Written as DNA, the CDR3 is TGTGCCAGTACCAAGACAGGGGGTTATGATCAGCCCCAGCATTTT.

This clone was recorded a few times. This rearrangement joins TRBV19 to TRBJ1-5, with 8 positions matching TRBD1. The CDR3 has 14 residues. Germline CDR1 reads LNHDA; CDR2 reads SQIVND (reference sequence). J lost 5 bases, V lost 5 bases, and 5 bases had no gene match. The CDR3 here is CASSHRQGHQPQHF. CDR3 DNA sequence: TGTGCCAGTAGTCACCGACAGGGGCATCAGCCCCAGCATTTT. Full variable domain (outside the CDR3, taken from reference TRBV19 and TRBJ1-5): DGGITQSPKYLFRKEGQNVTLSCEQNLNHDAMYWYRQDPGQGLRLIYYSQIVNDFQKGDIAEGYSVSREKKESFPLTVTSAQKNPTAFYLCASSHRQGHQPQHFGDGTRLSIL.

This clone came up a few times. The gene calls are TRBV7-8 and TRBJ2-5; 7 bases align to TRBD2. The germline CDR1 and CDR2 sequences are SGHVS and FQNEAQ. The CDR3 spans 17 residues. Trimming removed 6 bases from V and 2 bases from J; junction bases left unmatched: 15. The CDR3 sequence is CASSGWNGRHRQETQYF. CDR3 nucleotide sequence: TGTGCCAGCAGTGGGTGGAACGGGAGGCACCGACAAGAGACCCAGTACTTC.

The V and J genes are TRBV2 and TRBJ1-2; 7 positions match TRBD1. Germline CDR1 is SNHLY and CDR2 is FYNNEI. The V gene end was trimmed by 7 bases and the J gene end by 5 bases; junction bases not matched to a gene: 4. The CDR3 has 12 residues. The CDR3: CASTDRVYGYTF. The CDR3 nucleotides are TGTGCCAGCACAGACAGGGTTTATGGCTACACCTTC.

The chain is built from TRBV4-1 and TRBJ1-5; perhaps TRBD1 as D (5 bases). Germline CDR1 MGHRA, CDR2 YSYEKL. CDR3 length: 18 residues. Trimming removed 3 bases at V and 5 bases at J, with 23 bases between. The CDR3: CASSQPLRQSGGDQPQHF. The DNA for the CDR3 is TGCGCCAGCAGCCAGCCCCTTAGACAGTCCGGAGGGGATCAGCCCCAGCATTTT.

This chain uses TRBV11-3 with TRBJ2-3; a weak D match, TRBD1 (6 bases). Germline V lookup: CDR1 SGHNT, CDR2 YENEEA. The CDR3 is 17 residues long. V shed 4 bases and J shed 5 bases, with 22 bases lying between them. CDR3 bases: TGTGCCAGCAGCTCCTCCTTCCCCAGGGGCCCGGGAGATACGCAGTATTTT. The encoded protein is CASSSSFPRGPGDTQYF.

This clone has a single count. The chain couples TRBV18 to TRBJ2-7; unclear D gene. The CDR3 contains 16 residues. Between the trimmed V and J ends, which lost 0 bases and 3 bases, there was a span of 15 bases. Germline lookup yields CDR1 KGHSH and CDR2 LQKENI. In DNA form, the CDR3 reads TGTGCCAGCTCACCACCCTTAATAGTGGGAAGCTACGAGCAGTACTTC. Protein product: CASSPPLIVGSYEQYF.